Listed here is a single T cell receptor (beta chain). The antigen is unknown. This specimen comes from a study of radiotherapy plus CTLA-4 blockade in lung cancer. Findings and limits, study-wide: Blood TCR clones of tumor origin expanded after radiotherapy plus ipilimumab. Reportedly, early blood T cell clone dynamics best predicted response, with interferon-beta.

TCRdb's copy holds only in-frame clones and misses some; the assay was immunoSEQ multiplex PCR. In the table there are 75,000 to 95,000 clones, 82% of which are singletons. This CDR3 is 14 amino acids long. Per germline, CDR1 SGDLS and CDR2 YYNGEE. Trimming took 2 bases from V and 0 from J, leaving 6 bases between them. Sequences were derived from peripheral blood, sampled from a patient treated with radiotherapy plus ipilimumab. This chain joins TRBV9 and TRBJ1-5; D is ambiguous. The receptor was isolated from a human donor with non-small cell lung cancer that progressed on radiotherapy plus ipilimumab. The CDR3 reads CASSVWDSNQPQHF. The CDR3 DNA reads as TGTGCCAGCAGCGTTTGGGATAGCAATCAGCCCCAGCATTTT.